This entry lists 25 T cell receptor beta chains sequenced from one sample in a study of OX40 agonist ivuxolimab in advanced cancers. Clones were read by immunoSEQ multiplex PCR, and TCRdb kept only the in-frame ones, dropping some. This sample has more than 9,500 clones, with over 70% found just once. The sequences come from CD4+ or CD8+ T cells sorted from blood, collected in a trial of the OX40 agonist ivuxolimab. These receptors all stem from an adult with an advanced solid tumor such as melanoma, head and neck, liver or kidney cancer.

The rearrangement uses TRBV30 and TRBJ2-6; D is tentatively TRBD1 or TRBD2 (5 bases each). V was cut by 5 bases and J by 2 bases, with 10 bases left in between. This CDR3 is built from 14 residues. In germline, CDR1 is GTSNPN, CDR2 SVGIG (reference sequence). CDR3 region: CAWGDGAGANVLTF. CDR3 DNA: TGTGCCTGGGGGGACGGGGCTGGGGCCAACGTCCTGACTTTC.

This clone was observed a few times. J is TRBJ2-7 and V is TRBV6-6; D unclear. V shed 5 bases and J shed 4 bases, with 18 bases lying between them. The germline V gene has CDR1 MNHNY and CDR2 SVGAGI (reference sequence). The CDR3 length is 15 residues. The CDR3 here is CASSIQPDLRYEQYF. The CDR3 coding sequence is TGTGCCAGCAGTATACAGCCAGACCTAAGGTACGAGCAGTACTTC.

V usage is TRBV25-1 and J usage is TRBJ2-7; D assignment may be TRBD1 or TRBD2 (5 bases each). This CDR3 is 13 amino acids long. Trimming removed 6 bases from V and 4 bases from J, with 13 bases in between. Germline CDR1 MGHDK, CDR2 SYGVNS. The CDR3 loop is CASSLSGGYEQYF. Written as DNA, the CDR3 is TGTGCCAGCAGCCTATCTGGGGGATACGAGCAGTACTTC.

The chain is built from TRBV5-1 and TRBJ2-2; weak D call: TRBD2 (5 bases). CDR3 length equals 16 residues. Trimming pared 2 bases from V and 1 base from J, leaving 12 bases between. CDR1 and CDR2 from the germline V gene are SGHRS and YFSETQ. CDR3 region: CASSLRAELNTGELFF. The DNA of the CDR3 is TGCGCCAGCAGCTTAAGAGCGGAATTGAACACCGGGGAGCTGTTTTTT.

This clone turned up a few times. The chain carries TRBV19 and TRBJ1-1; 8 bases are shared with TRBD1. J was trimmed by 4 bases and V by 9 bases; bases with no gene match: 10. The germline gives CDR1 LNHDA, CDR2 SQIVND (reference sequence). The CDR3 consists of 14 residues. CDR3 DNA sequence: TGTGCCAGCCACCTCAGGGGGCCGCGCACTGAAGCTTTCTTT. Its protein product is CASHLRGPRTEAFF.

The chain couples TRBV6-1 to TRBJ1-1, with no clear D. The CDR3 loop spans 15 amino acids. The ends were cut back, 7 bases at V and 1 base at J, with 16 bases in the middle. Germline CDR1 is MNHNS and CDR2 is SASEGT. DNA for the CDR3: TGTGCCAGCACCACCCGTCTGAACGCGAACACTGAAGCTTTCTTT. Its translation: CASTTRLNANTEAFF.

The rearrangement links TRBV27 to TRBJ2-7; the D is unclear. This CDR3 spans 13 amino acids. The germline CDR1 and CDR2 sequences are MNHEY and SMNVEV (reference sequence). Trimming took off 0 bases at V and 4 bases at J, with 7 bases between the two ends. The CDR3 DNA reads TGTGCCAGCAGTTTATCGAAGGGATACGAGCAGTACTTC. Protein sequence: CASSLSKGYEQYF.

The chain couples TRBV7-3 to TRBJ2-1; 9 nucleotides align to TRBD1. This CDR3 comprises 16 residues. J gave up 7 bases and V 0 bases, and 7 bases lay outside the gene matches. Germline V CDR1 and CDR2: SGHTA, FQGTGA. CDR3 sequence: CASSLTRQGERNEQFF. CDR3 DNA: TGTGCCAGCAGCTTAACCCGACAGGGGGAGAGAAATGAGCAGTTCTTC.

The CDR3, as DNA: TGTGCCAGCAGACACTCAGATAATGAAAAACTGTTTTTT. Translation gives CASRHSDNEKLFF. The chain recombines TRBV7-2 with TRBJ1-4; D remains ambiguous. CDR1 and CDR2 (germline): SGHTA, FQGNSA. V was clipped by 6 bases and J by 4 bases, with 9 bases between them. The CDR3 spans 13 residues.

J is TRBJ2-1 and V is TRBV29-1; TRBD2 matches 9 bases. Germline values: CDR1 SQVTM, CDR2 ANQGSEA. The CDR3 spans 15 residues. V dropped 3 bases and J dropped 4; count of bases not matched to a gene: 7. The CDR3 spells CSVDPGTSMYNEQFF. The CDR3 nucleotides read TGCAGCGTTGACCCCGGGACTAGCATGTACAATGAGCAGTTCTTC.

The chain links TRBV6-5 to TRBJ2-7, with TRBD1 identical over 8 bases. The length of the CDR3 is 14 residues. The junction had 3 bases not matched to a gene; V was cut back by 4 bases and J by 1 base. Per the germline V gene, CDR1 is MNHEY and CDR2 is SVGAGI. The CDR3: CASSSGQGSYEQYF. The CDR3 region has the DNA TGTGCCAGCAGTTCAGGACAGGGATCCTACGAGCAGTACTTC.

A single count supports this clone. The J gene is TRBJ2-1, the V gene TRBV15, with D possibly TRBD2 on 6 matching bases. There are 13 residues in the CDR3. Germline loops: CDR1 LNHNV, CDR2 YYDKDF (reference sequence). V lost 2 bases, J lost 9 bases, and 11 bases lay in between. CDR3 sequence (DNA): TGTGCCACCAGCAGACCCCGGGACTTTGAGCAGTTCTTC. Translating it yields CATSRPRDFEQFF.

CDR3: CASSLEEGWETQYF. The CDR3 bases are TGTGCCAGCAGTTTAGAGGAAGGTTGGGAGACCCAGTACTTC. The V and J genes are TRBV28 and TRBJ2-5; D not certain. V lost 2 bases and J 5 bases, leaving 12 bases between the germline ends. The CDR3 totals 14 residues. Germline V gene lookup returns CDR1 MDHEN and CDR2 SYDVKM.

The CDR3, as DNA: TGCAGTGCCGACAGGGGGAACACTGAAGCTTTCTTT. It encodes CSADRGNTEAFF. The J gene is TRBJ1-1, the V gene TRBV29-1; 8 bases fit TRBD1. In germline, CDR1 is SQVTM, CDR2 ANQGSEA. CDR3 size: 12 residues.

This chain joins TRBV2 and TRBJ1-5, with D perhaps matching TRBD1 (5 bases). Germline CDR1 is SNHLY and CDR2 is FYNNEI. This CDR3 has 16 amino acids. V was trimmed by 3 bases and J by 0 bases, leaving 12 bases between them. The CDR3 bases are TGTGCCAGCAGTGAGAGTTGGGGGTATAGCAATCAGCCCCAGCATTTT. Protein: CASSESWGYSNQPQHF.

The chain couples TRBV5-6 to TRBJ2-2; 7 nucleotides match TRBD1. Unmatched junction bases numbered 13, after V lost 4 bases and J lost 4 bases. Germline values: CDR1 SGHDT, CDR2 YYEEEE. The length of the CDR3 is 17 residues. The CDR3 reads CASSHERGGWGTGELFF. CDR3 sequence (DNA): TGTGCCAGCAGCCACGAACGAGGGGGCTGGGGCACCGGGGAGCTGTTTTTT.

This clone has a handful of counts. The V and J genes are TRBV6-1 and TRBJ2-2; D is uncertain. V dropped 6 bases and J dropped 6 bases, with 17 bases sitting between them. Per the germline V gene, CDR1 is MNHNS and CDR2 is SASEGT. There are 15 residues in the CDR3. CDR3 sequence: CASSVLSGRPGELFF. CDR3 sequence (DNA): TGTGCCAGCAGCGTTTTGTCAGGACGTCCCGGGGAGCTGTTTTTT.

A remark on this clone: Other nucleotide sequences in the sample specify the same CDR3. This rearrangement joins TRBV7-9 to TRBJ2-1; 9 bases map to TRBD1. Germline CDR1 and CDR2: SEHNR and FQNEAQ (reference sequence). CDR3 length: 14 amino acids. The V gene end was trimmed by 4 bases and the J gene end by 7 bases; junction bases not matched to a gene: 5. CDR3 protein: CASSSSGTGNEQFF. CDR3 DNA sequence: TGTGCCAGCAGCTCTTCCGGGACAGGGAATGAGCAGTTCTTC.

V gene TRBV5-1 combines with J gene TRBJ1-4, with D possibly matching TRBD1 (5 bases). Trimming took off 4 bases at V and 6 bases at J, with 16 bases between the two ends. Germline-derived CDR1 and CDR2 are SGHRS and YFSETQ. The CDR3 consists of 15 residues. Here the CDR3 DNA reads TGCGCCAGCAGCCCTTGGGCAGGAGGGGATGAAAAACTGTTTTTT. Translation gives CASSPWAGGDEKLFF.

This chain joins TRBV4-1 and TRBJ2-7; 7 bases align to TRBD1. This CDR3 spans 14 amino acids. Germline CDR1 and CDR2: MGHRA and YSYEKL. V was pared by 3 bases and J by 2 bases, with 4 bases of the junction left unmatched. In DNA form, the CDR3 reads TGCGCCAGCAGCCACCAGGGGGAAACCTACGAGCAGTACTTC. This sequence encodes CASSHQGETYEQYF.

CDR3 loop: CASSQDRGAREAFF. The CDR3 region has the DNA TGCGCCAGCAGCCAAGATCGAGGAGCTCGGGAAGCTTTCTTT. The rearrangement joins TRBV4-1 to TRBJ1-1; D is undetermined. Trimming shortened V by 0 bases and J by 8 bases, and 13 bases separated the two germline ends. From germline, CDR1 is MGHRA and CDR2 YSYEKL. This CDR3 is built from 14 residues.

This chain's CDR3 is CASSRDSSYEQYF. In DNA form, the CDR3 reads TGTGCCAGTAGCCGGGACAGCTCCTACGAGCAGTACTTC. J is TRBJ2-7 and V is TRBV19; 7 positions agree with TRBD1. Losses at the gene ends were 6 bases for V and 0 bases for J; bases not matched to a gene: 2. There are 13 residues in the CDR3. The V gene's germline CDR1 is LNHDA and CDR2 SQIVND (reference sequence).

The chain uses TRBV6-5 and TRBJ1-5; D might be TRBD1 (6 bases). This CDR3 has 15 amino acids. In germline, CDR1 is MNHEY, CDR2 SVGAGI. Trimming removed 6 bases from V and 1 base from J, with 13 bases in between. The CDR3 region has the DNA TGTGCCAGCAGACGAGGCACAGGGAGCAATCAGCCCCAGCATTTT. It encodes CASRRGTGSNQPQHF.

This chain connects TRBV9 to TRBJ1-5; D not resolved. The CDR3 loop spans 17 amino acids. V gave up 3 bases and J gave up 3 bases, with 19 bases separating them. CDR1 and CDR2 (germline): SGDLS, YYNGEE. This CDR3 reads CASSGGATGIINQPQHF. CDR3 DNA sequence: TGTGCCAGCAGCGGAGGTGCGACCGGGATCATCAATCAGCCCCAGCATTTT.

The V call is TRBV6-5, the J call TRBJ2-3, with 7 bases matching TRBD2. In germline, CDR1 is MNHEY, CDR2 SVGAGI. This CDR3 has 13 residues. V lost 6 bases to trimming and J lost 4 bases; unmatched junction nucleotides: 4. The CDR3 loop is CASSRLAADTQYF. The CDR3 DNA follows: TGTGCCAGCAGCAGACTAGCCGCAGATACGCAGTATTTT.